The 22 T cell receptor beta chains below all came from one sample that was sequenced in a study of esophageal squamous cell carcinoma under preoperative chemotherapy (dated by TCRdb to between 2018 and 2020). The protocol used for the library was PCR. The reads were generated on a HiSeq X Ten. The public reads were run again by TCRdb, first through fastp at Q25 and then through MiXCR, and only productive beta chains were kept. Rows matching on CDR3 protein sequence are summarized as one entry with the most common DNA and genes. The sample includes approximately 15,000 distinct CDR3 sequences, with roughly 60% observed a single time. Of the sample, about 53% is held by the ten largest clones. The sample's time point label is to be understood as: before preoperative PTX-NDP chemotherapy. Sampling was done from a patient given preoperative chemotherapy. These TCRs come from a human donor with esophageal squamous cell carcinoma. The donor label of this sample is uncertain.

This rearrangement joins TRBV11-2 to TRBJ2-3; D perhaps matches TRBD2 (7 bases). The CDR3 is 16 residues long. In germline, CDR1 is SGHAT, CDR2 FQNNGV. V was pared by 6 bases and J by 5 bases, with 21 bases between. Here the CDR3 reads CASRGGGGGVKDTQYF. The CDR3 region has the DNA TGTGCCAGCAGGGGAGGAGGGGGGGGTGTCAAAGATACGCAGTATTTT.

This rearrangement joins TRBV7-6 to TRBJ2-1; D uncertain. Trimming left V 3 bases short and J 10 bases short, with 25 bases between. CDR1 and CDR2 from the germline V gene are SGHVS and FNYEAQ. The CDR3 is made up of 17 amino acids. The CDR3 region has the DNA TGTGCCAGCAGCTTTCGATTAGCCAGATTCCTAAAGTACGAGCAGTTCTTC. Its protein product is CASSFRLARFLKYEQFF.

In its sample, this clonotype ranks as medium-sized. The CDR3 DNA reads as TGTGCCAGCAGTGAGGTACAGACACATTCTGAGCAGTACTTC. Translated: CASSEVQTHSEQYF. The chain carries TRBV6-1 and TRBJ2-7; D gene unclear. The ends were cut back, 3 bases at V and 7 bases at J, with 16 bases in the middle. Germline assignment: CDR1 MNHNS and CDR2 SASEGT. The CDR3 has 14 amino acids.

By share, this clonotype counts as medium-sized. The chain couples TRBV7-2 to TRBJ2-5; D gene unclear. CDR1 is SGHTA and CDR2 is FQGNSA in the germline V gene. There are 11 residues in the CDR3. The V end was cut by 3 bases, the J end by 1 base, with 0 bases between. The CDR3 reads CASSFQETQYF. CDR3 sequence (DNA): TGTGCCAGCAGCTTCCAAGAGACCCAGTACTTC.

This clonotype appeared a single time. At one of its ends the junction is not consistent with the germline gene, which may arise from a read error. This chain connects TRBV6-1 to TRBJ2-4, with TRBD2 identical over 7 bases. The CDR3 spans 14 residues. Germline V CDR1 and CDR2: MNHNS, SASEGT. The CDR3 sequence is CAGGGGRQGDIQYF. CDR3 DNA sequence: TGTGCGGGCGGCGGGGGACGGCAAGGAGACATCCAGTACTTC.

This chain's CDR3 is CASSQQGPGEQYF. The CDR3 DNA reads as TGTGCCAGCAGTCAACAGGGACCCGGGGAGCAGTATTTT. V and J are TRBV12-3 or TRBV12-4 and TRBJ2-2; possible D gene TRBD1, 6 bases. The J call could be wrong; TRBJ2-3 is a better fit for the DNA end. This CDR3 region has 13 residues.

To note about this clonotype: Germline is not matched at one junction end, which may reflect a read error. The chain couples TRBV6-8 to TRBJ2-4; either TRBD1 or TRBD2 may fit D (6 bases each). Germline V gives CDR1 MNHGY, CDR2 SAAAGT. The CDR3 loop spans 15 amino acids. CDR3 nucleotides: TGTGCCAGCTCTCGGGGCCGGGGGCGGACAGATACTCAGTACTTT. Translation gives CASSRGRGRTDTQYF.

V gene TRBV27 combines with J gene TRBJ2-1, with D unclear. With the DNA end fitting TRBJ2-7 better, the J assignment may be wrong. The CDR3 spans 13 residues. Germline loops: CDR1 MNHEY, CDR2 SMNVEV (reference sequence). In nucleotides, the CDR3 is TGTGCCAGCAGTTTAGTCAGATTCAATGAGCAGTACTTC. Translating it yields CASSLVRFNEQYF.

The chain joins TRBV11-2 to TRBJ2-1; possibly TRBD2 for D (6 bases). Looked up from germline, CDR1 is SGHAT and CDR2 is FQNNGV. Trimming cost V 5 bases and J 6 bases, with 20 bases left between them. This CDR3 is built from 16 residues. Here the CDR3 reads CASSDSRASVGNEQFF. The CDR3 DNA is TGTGCCAGCAGCGATAGCCGGGCTAGCGTAGGCAATGAGCAGTTCTTC.

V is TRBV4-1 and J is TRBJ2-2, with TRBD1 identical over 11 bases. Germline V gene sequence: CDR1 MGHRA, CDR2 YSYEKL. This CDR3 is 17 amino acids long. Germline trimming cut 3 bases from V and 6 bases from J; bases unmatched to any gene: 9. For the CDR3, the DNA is TGCGCCAGCAGCCACAATCCACCGGGACAGGGGGCCGGGGAGCTGTTTTTT. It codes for CASSHNPPGQGAGELFF.

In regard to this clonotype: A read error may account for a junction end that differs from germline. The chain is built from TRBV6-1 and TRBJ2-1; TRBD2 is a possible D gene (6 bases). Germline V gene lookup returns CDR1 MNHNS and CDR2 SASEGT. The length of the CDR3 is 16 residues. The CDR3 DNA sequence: TGTGCCAGCAGCGAAGGGGAGACTAGGGTACTCAATGAGCAGTTCTTC. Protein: CASSEGETRVLNEQFF.

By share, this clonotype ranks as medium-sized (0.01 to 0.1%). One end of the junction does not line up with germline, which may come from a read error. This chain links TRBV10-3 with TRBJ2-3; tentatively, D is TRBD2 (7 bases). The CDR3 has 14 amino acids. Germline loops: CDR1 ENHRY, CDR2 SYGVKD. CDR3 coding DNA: TGTGCGGGCGCTGGGGGGGGGGACACAGATACGCAGTATTTC. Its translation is CAGAGGGDTDTQYF.

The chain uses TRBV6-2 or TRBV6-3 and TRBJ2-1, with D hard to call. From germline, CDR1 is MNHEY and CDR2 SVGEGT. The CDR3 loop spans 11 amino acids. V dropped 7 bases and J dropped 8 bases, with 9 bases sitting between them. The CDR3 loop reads CASTSWDEQFF. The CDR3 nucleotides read TGTGCCAGCACCTCCTGGGATGAGCAGTTCTTC.

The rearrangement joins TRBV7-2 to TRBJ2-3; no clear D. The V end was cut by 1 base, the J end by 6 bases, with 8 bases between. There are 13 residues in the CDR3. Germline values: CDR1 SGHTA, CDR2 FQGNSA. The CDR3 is CASSLVKLDTQYF. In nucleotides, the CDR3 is TGTGCCAGCAGCTTAGTCAAATTGGATACGCAGTATTTT.

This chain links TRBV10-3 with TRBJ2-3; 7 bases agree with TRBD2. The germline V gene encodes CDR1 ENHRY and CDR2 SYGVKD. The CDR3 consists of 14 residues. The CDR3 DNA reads TGTGCGGGCGCCGGGGGGAGCCCCGGAAAGACGCAGTATTTT. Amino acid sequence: CAGAGGSPGKTQYF.

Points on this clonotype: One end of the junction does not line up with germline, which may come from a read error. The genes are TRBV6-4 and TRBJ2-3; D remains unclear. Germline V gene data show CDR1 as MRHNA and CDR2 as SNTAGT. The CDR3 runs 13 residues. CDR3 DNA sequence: TGTGCCAGCAGTGACTCGAGCACAGATACGCGGTATTTT. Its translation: CASSDSSTDTRYF.

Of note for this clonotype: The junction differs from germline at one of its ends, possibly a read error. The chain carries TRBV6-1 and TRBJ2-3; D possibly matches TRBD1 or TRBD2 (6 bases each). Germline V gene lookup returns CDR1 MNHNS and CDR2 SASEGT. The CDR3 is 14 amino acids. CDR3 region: CGSSGGRANDTQYF. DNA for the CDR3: TGTGGCAGCAGTGGGGGGCGAGCCAACGATACGCAGTATTTC.

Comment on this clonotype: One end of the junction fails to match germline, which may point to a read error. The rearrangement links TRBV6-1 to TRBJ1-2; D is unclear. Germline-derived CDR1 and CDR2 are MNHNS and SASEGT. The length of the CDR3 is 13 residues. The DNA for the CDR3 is TGTGCCAGCAGCCTTGACCGTAACTATGGCTACATCTTC. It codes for CASSLDRNYGYIF.

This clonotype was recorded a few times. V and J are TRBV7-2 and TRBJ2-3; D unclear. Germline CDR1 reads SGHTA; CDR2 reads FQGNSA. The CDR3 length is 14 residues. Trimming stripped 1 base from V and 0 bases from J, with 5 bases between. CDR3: CASSLVCSTDTQYF. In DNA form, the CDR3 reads TGTGCCAGCAGCTTAGTTTGCAGCACAGATACGCAGTATTTT.

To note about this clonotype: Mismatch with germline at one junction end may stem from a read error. CDR3 region: CASGFAGEDTQYF. DNA for the CDR3: TGTGCCAGCGGGTTCGCGGGGGAAGATACGCAGTATTTC. The chain employs TRBV7-2 and TRBJ2-3; 7 positions match TRBD2. The CDR3 length is 13 residues. Germline V gene data show CDR1 as SGHTA and CDR2 as FQGNSA.

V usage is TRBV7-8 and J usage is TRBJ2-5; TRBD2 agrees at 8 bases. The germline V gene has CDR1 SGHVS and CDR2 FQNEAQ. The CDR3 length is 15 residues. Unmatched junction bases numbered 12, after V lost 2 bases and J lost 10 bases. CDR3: CASSLSVETGGVQYF. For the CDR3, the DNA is TGTGCCAGCAGCTTAAGCGTGGAAACGGGGGGGGTCCAGTACTTC.

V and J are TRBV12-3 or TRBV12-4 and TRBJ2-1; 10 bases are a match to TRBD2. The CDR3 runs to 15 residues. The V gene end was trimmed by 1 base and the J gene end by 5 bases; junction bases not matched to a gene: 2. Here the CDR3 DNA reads TGTGCCAGCAGTTTAGTAGCGGGGGGTAACAATGAGCAGTTCTTC. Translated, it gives CASSLVAGGNNEQFF.